This T cell receptor (beta chain) was observed in a study of response to subunit inactivated influenza vaccine (dated by TCRdb to the late 2010s). Study-wide context: Deep quantitative profiling of the T cell receptor repertoire was used in the study to follow responses to a trivalent subunit inactivated influenza vaccine.

The germline V gene sets CDR1 to SGDLS and CDR2 to YYNGEE. V is clipped by 0 bases and J by 12 bases, and the sequence between their germline boundaries is 16 bases long. From the cysteine through the phenylalanine, the CDR3 covers 14 amino acids. Only CDR3 DNA is held: 42 bases, read in frame from base 1. This clonotype was seen a few times. Its antigen is still unknown. No much larger clone exists at a distance of one base, and base qualities are not known. What the authors observed across the whole study: According to the authors, only a limited number of new T cells may be recruited by each seasonal influenza vaccination.

Library construction relied on RT-PCR. TCRdb lists the instrument as Illumina HiSeq 2500. TCRdb's own reprocessing of the public reads used fastp at Q25 and MiXCR and kept productive beta chains. Identical CDR3 protein sequences are pooled into one entry, listed with their most common genes and DNA. The sample table holds around 470,000 distinct CDR3 sequences, of which 7.2% were seen once. The ten largest clonotypes hold roughly 14% of the sample. Recombination linked TRBV9 to TRBJ2-1; TRBD1 is a weak D gene call, 5 bases matching. The source is a man between 50 and 75 years old who received an inactivated influenza vaccine. Donor details come from another sample of the same person, matched by shared clones. The material sequenced was PBMCs from blood, taken around 2 years after vaccination. The base sequence is TGTGCCAGCAGCGTAGATGTAGACAAAACAGGGCAGTTCTTC. Its translation reads: CASSVDVDKTGQFF.